This T cell receptor beta chain was sequenced during a study of shared clonotypes between healthy human individuals. Study-wide context: Sampling drew on donors who were a couple of women and a few men aged 18 to 49. For every donor, three CD4 naive, three CD4 memory, two CD8 naive and one CD8 memory plates were used.

Data came from immunoSEQ multiplex PCR; TCRdb stores just in-frame clones and leaves some out. The table has roughly 1,500,000 clones, around 98% seen once. Both subsets, CD45RA+ naive and CD45RA-negative memory, were split from the CD4+ cells. A single count supports this clone. The CDR3 is made up of 14 amino acids. Trimming removed 4 bases from V and 5 bases from J; junction bases left unmatched: 9. The germline gives CDR1 GTSNPN, CDR2 SVGIG (reference sequence). The chain is built from TRBV30 and TRBJ1-2; 8 bases align to TRBD1. The sample comprised naive CD4+ T cells sorted from blood. Subset specified: CD45RA+ positively selected. The TCR comes from a young man in good health. The chain's CDR3 is CAWNLDRVEYGYTF. Written as DNA, the CDR3 is TGTGCCTGGAATCTGGACAGGGTGGAGTATGGCTACACCTTC.